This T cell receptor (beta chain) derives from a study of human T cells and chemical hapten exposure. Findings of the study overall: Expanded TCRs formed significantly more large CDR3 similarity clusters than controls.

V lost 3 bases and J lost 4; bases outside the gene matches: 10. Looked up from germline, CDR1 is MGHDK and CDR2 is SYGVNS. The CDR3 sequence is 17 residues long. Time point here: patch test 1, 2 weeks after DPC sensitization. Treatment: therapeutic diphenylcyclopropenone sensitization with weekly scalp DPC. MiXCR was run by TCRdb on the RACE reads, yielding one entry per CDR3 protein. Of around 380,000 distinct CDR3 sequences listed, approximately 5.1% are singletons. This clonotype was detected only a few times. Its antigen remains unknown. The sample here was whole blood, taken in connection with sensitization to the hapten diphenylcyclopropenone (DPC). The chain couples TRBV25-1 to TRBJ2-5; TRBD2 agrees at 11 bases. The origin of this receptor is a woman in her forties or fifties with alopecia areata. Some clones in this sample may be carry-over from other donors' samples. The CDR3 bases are TGTGCCAGCAGTGACTTAGTGACTAGCGGGATGGGAGAGACCCAGTACTTC. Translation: CASSDLVTSGMGETQYF.